This T cell receptor (beta chain) derives from a study of early T cells in non-severe SARS-CoV-2 infection. Between the trimmed V and J ends, which lost 4 bases and 0 bases, there was a span of 12 bases. Germline V gene sequence: CDR1 LNHDA, CDR2 SQIVND (reference sequence). The CDR3 sequence is 15 residues long. Separate cDNA molecules each had unique molecular identifiers attached to them. MiXCR was run by TCRdb on the 5' RACE reads, yielding one entry per CDR3 protein. The table lists tens of thousands of distinct CDR3 sequences, 5.5% to 8% of them singletons, with 2.7% in the top ten. This TCR came from an adult who was a healthcare worker with PCR-confirmed SARS-CoV-2 infection or an uninfected control (not recorded which). J is TRBJ2-5 and V is TRBV19; D not certain. The specimen sequenced was whole blood. CDR3 sequence: CASSTSDGYQETQYF. The CDR3 region has the DNA TGTGCCAGTAGTACGTCGGACGGGTACCAAGAGACCCAGTACTTC.